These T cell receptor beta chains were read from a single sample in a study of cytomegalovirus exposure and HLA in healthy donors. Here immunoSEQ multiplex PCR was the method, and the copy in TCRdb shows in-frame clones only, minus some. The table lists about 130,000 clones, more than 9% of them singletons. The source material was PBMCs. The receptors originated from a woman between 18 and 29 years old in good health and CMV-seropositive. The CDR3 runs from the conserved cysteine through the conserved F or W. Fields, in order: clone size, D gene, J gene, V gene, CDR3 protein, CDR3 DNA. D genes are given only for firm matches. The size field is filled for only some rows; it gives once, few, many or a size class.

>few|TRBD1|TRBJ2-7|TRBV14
CASSPRTGSYEQYF
TGTGCCAGCAGCCCTCGGACAGGGAGCTACGAGCAGTACTTC
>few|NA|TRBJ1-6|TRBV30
CAWRGGVSNSPLHF
TGTGCCTGGAGGGGGGGGGTCTCTAATTCACCCCTCCACTTT
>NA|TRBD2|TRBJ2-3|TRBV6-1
CASSEMTSADTQYF
TGTGCCAGCAGTGAAATGACTAGCGCAGATACGCAGTATTTT
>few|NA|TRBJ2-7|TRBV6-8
CASSSRTPTYEQYF
TGTGCCAGCAGTTCGAGGACACCGACCTACGAGCAGTACTTC
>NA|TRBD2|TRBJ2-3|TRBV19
CASSISGVPDTQYF
TGTGCCAGTAGTATTAGCGGGGTACCAGATACGCAGTATTTT
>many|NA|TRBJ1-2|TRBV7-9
CASSLGQAIYGYTF
TGTGCCAGCAGCTTGGGTCAGGCGATATATGGCTACACCTTC
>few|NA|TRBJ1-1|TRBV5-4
CASSQTQEFTEAFF
TGTGCCAGCTCTCAGACACAGGAATTCACTGAAGCTTTCTTT
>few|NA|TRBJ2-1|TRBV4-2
CASSQDRGFILLNEQFF
TGTGCCAGCAGCCAAGATAGGGGGTTCATTCTATTGAATGAGCAGTTCTTC
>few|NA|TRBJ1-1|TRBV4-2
CASSQEKIERAEAFF
TGTGCCAGCAGCCAAGAGAAGATCGAGAGGGCTGAAGCTTTCTTT
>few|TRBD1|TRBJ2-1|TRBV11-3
CASSPQGAMGNEQFF
TGTGCCAGCAGCCCACAGGGGGCAATGGGGAATGAGCAGTTCTTC
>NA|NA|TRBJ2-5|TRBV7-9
CASSGQARDTIQETQYF
TGTGCCAGCAGCGGCCAAGCCCGGGACACCATACAAGAGACCCAGTACTTC
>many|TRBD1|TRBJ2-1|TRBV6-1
CASSVRQGDYNEQFF
TGTGCCAGCAGTGTTCGACAGGGGGACTACAATGAGCAGTTCTTC
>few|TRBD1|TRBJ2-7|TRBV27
CASSWGTGSYEQYF
TGTGCCAGCAGTTGGGGGACAGGCTCCTACGAGCAGTACTTC
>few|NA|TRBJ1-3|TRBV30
CAWSTRGEIGNTIYF
TGTGCCTGGAGTACAAGAGGCGAAATCGGAAACACCATATATTTT
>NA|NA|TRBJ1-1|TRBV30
CAWTLPATEAFF
TGTGCCTGGACACTGCCTGCCACTGAAGCTTTCTTT
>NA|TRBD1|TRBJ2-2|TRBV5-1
CASSPQGMETGELFF
TGCGCCAGCAGCCCACAGGGGATGGAAACCGGGGAGCTGTTTTTT
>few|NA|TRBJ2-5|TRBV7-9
CASSLTWGEETQYF
TGTGCCAGCAGCTTAACGTGGGGGGAAGAGACCCAGTACTTC
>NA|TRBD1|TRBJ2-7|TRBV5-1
CASSEDRVSSEQYF
TGCGCCAGCAGCGAGGACAGGGTTAGTTCCGAGCAGTACTTC
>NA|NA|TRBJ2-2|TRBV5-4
CASSLDAGNTGELFF
TGTGCCAGCAGTCTCGACGCAGGGAACACCGGGGAGCTGTTTTTT
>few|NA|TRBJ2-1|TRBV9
CASSASGYPGQFF
TGTGCCAGCAGCGCGTCAGGGTATCCCGGGCAGTTCTTC
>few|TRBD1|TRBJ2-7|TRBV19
CASSTGDLPEQYF
TGTGCCAGTAGCACAGGGGACCTTCCCGAGCAGTACTTC
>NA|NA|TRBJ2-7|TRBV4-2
CASSQAGYSYEQYF
TGTGCCAGCAGCCAAGCGGGATATTCTTACGAGCAGTACTTC
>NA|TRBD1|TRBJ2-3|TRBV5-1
CASSLVQGGPDTQYF
TGCGCCAGCAGCTTGGTACAGGGGGGCCCAGATACGCAGTATTTT
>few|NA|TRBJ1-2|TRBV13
CASSLAGINYGYTF
TGTGCCAGCAGCTTAGCAGGGATTAACTATGGCTACACCTTC
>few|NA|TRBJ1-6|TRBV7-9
CASSVGHNSPLHF
TGTGCCAGTTCGGTGGGGCATAATTCACCCCTCCACTTT
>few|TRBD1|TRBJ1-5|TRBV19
CASSISGRQGREPQHF
TGTGCCAGTAGTATTTCAGGCCGACAGGGGCGTGAGCCCCAGCATTTT
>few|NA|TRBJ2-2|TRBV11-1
CASSLEGGRTGELFF
TGTGCCAGCAGCTTAGAAGGGGGACGCACCGGGGAGCTGTTTTTT
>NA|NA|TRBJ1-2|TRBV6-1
CATGDSYTF
TGTGCCACAGGGGATAGCTACACCTTC
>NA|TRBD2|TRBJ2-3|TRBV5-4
CASSLGGRGLGGRTGDTQYF
TGTGCCAGCAGCTTGGGAGGTCGGGGGCTTGGCGGGAGGACGGGAGATACGCAGTATTTT
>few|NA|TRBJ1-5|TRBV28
CASRTQLQGQPQHF
TGTGCCAGCAGAACCCAATTACAGGGTCAGCCCCAGCATTTT
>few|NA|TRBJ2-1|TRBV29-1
CSVEGQQTYNNEQFF
TGCAGCGTTGAAGGACAGCAGACATACAACAATGAGCAGTTCTTC
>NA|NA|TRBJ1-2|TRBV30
CAWVGTAGGYTF
TGTGCCTGGGTAGGCACGGCGGGGGGCTACACCTTC
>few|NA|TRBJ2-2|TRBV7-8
CASSEAKNTGELFF
TGTGCCAGCAGCGAAGCGAAAAACACCGGGGAGCTGTTTTTT
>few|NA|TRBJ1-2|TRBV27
CASSRTALANYGYTF
TGTGCCAGCAGTAGGACAGCCTTAGCTAACTATGGCTACACCTTC
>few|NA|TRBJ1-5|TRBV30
CAWSVGVNQPQHF
TGTGCCTGGAGTGTAGGGGTCAATCAGCCCCAGCATTTT
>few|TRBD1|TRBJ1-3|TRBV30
CAWSVGQMSGNTIYF
TGTGCCTGGAGTGTGGGACAGATGTCTGGAAACACCATATATTTT
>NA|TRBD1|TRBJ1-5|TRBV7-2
CASSPGQGLQPQHF
TGTGCCAGCAGCCCGGGACAGGGGCTACAGCCCCAGCATTTT
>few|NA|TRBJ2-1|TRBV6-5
CASSGRGAGGNEQFF
TGTGCCAGCAGTGGACGCGGGGCCGGTGGCAATGAGCAGTTCTTC
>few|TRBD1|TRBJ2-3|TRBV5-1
CASSPPGTGNTDTQYF
TGCGCCAGCAGCCCCCCCGGGACAGGGAATACAGATACGCAGTATTTT
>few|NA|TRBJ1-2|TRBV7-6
CASSLEPTGPGYTF
TGTGCCAGCAGCTTAGAGCCTACAGGTCCCGGCTACACCTTC
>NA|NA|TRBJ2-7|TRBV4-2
CASSQEEGSASEQYF
TGTGCCAGCAGCCAAGAAGAGGGTTCCGCCTCCGAGCAGTACTTC
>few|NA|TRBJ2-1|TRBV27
CASSSFGQGLYNEQFF
TGTGCCAGCAGTTCCTTTGGGCAGGGGCTATACAATGAGCAGTTCTTC
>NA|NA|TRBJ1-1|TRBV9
CASSVDTRRTEAFF
TGTGCCAGCAGCGTAGACACTAGAAGAACTGAAGCTTTCTTT